Sequencing of this T cell receptor (beta chain) was carried out in a study of blood T cell repertoires in COVID-19. As for the study in general: T cells, B-cell-depleted T cells, or PBMCs supplied cDNA or gDNA.

In the original analysis: Cell counts per sample came from amplifying reference gene primers. Clones were read by immunoSEQ multiplex PCR, and TCRdb kept only the in-frame ones, dropping some. The DNA gave D and trimming, while V, J and clone size come from that table. Altogether fewer than 65,000 clones are present, approximately 79% being singletons, with the ten largest covering more than 10%. This CDR3 is 13 amino acids long. Trimming left V 6 bases short and J 5 bases short, with 13 bases between. CDR1 is MGHDK, CDR2 SYGVNS, per germline. The chain couples TRBV25-1 to TRBJ2-5; TRBD1 might be the D (6 bases). The sequenced material came from peripheral blood. The sequence was obtained from a human donor in a cohort sampled during active COVID-19. The CDR3 is CASRGSGVETQYF. The CDR3 region has the DNA TGTGCCAGCAGGGGGTCAGGGGTCGAGACCCAGTACTTC.